This T cell receptor beta chain was sequenced in a study of technical replicates of blood from a handful of donors. Generated by immunoSEQ multiplex PCR, the TCRdb table keeps only in-frame clones and is missing some. The table includes more than 90,000 clones, around 96% detected once. CDR3 length: 15 residues. Germline V gives CDR1 SGHRS, CDR2 YFSETQ. The V gene lost 4 bases and the J gene lost 6 bases, with 16 bases spanning the gap. This receptor was identified in a human donor in good health. Sequencing was done on a sample of T cells isolated from PBMCs. The chain couples TRBV5-1 to TRBJ2-2; D is perhaps TRBD1 (7 bases). The CDR3 DNA is TGCGCCAGCAGCCAGACAGGGAGGTCCGCCGGGGAGCTGTTTTTT. This codes for CASSQTGRSAGELFF.